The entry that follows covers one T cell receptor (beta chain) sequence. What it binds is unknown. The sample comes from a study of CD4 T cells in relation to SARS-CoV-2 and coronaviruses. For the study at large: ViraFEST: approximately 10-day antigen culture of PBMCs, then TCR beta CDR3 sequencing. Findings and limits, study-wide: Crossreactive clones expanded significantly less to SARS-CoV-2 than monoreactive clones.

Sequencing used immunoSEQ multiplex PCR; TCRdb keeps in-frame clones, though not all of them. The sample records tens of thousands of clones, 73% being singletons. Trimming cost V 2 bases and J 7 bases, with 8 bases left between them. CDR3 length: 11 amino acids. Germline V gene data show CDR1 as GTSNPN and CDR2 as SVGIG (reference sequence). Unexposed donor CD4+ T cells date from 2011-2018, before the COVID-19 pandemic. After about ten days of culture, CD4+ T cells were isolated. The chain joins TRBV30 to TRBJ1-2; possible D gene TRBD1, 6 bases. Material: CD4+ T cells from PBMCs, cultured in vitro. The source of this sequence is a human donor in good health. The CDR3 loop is CAWSRGGGYTF. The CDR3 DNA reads TGTGCCTGGAGTAGGGGGGGTGGCTACACCTTC.